The 9 T cell receptor beta chains below come from one sample, sequenced in a study of blood T cells in healthy people across ages. Through a sample-barcoded 5' primer and a J-beta primer mix, a second PCR was run for 7 to 11 cycles. TCRdb itself ran the 5' RACE reads through MiXCR, one entry per CDR3 protein. The repertoire holds hundreds of thousands of distinct CDR3 sequences, around two fifths seen once, with approximately 19% in the top ten. Source material: blood. The receptors were gathered from a man in his sixties in good health.

This clonotype was seen ten or more times. The chain is built from TRBV20-1 and TRBJ2-4; 9 nucleotides line up with TRBD1. The trim removed 7 bases at V and 2 bases at J, leaving 6 bases unmatched. Germline values: CDR1 DFQATT, CDR2 SNEGSKA (reference sequence). The CDR3 is 14 amino acids. CDR3 nucleotide sequence: TGCAGTGGGACAGGGGAGGGGACCAAAAACATTCAGTACTTC. It encodes CSGTGEGTKNIQYF.

This clonotype is a singleton in its sample. The chain couples TRBV6-2 or TRBV6-3 to TRBJ2-6; D perhaps matches TRBD1 (6 bases). This CDR3 contains 16 residues. V was pared by 3 bases and J by 6 bases, with 15 bases between. CDR1 and CDR2 (germline): MNHEY, SVGEGT. CDR3 sequence (DNA): TGTGCCAGCAGTTATCCCAGGGGCGTATCGGCCAACGTCCTGACTTTC. Its translation: CASSYPRGVSANVLTF.

The J gene is TRBJ2-5, the V gene TRBV6-5; 7 positions match TRBD1. In germline, CDR1 is MNHEY, CDR2 SVGAGI. V shed 0 bases and J 5 bases; nucleotides not matched to a gene: 3. CDR3 length: 14 amino acids. For the CDR3, the DNA is TGTGCCAGCAGTTACTCAGGGGGCTATGAGACCCAGTACTTC. Encoded protein: CASSYSGGYETQYF.

CDR3: CASRPGLAGVLLQETQYF. As DNA, the CDR3 is TGTGCCAGCAGGCCCGGGCTAGCGGGGGTCTTGCTACAAGAGACCCAGTACTTC. J is TRBJ2-5 and V is TRBV7-2; 10 nucleotides line up with TRBD2. Per germline, CDR1 SGHTA and CDR2 FQGNSA. V trimming: 6 bases; J trimming: 2 bases; junction bases outside the gene matches: 15. This CDR3 contains 18 residues.

This rearrangement joins TRBV4-1 to TRBJ2-1; the D gene is possibly TRBD2 (5 bases). Germline CDR1 MGHRA, CDR2 YSYEKL. CDR3 length equals 13 residues. Trimming removed 1 base from V and 8 bases from J, with 9 bases in between. The DNA for the CDR3 is TGCGCCAGCAGCCAAGGTGAGGGAGATGAGCAGTTCTTC. Protein: CASSQGEGDEQFF.

This clonotype came up many times. DNA for the CDR3: TGTGCCAGCAGCTCAGACGACTCACCCCTCGAGCAGTACTTC. Translation: CASSSDDSPLEQYF. The genes are TRBV7-8 and TRBJ2-7; the D is unclear. The CDR3 spans 14 residues. The germline CDR1 and CDR2 sequences are SGHVS and FQNEAQ. Trimming left V 4 bases short and J 6 bases short, with 16 bases between.

This clonotype came up many times. The chain links TRBV12-3 or TRBV12-4 to TRBJ2-7, with 12 bases identical to TRBD2. The CDR3 spans 13 residues. V dropped 9 bases and J dropped 4; count of bases not matched to a gene: 4. The CDR3 bases are TGTGCCAGTTCTAGCGGGGGGGCTTACGAGCAGTACTTC. Protein product: CASSSGGAYEQYF.

This sequence joins TRBV4-3 and TRBJ1-6; D gene ambiguous. The germline CDR1 and CDR2 sequences are LGHNA and YSLEER. This CDR3 is 17 amino acids long. Between the trimmed V and J ends, which lost 0 bases and 7 bases, there was a span of 16 bases. CDR3 coding DNA: TGCGCCAGCAGCCAAGACTCCCGGGCCGAATCGAATTCACCCCTCCACTTT. Amino acids: CASSQDSRAESNSPLHF.

The rearrangement links TRBV9 to TRBJ1-5; no definite D call. The ends were cut back, 0 bases at V and 3 bases at J, with 10 bases in the middle. Germline CDR1 SGDLS, CDR2 YYNGEE. This CDR3 is 15 amino acids long. As DNA, the CDR3 is TGTGCCAGCAGCGTAGGCGGAGGAGTCAATCAGCCCCAGCATTTT. As protein: CASSVGGGVNQPQHF.